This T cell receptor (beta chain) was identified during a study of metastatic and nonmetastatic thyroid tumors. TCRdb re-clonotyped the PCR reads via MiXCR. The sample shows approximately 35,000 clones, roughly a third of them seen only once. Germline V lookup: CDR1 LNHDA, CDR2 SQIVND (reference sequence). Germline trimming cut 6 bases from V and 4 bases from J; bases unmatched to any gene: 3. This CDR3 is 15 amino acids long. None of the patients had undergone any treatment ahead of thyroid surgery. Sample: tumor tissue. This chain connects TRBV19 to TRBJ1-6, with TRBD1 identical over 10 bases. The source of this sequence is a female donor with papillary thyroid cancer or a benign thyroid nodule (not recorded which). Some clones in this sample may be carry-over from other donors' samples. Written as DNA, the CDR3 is TGTGCCAGTAGGGACAGGGGGTCTTATAATTCACCCCTCCACTTT. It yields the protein CASRDRGSYNSPLHF.